The 14 T cell receptor beta chains listed next were all sequenced from one sample in a study of T cell repertoires in cytomegalovirus infection (dated by TCRdb to between 2018 and 2021). The sample's treatment or condition label is to be understood as: in vitro stimulation with specific CMV peptide epitopes to enrich CMV-specific T cells. Sequencing instrument: Illumina HiSeq 1500. Clones were called with MiXCR by TCRdb after fastp trimmed the public reads at Q25, and only in-frame beta chains were retained. Rows merge per CDR3 protein into single entries with the most common DNA and genes. For this sample the table gives 300,000 to 400,000 distinct CDR3 sequences, of which 25% to 30% were detected only once. The ten largest clones capture roughly 20% of the sample. These receptors are not linked to any known antigen. This sample comprised cultured PBMCs, obtained from culture after CMV antigen stimulation. Receptors originate from a human donor in good health (CMV status not recorded). Some clones in this sample may be carry-over from other donors' samples.

V gene TRBV7-9 combines with J gene TRBJ1-4, with D tentatively TRBD1 (6 bases). The CDR3 covers 13 residues. Germline CDR1 SEHNR, CDR2 FQNEAQ (reference sequence). Trimming cost V 6 bases and J 7 bases, with 12 bases left between them. CDR3 amino acids: CASRTRGSEKLFF. Written as DNA, the CDR3 is TGTGCCAGCAGGACCAGGGGAAGTGAAAAACTGTTTTTT. Using reference TRBV7-9 and TRBJ1-4 for the parts outside the CDR3, the full variable domain is DTGVSQNPRHKITKRGQNVTFRCDPISEHNRLYWYRQTLGQGPEFLTYFQNEAQLEKSRLLSDRFSAERPKGSFSTLEIQRTEQGDSAMYLCASRTRGSEKLFFGSGTQLSVL.

V gene TRBV5-1 combines with J gene TRBJ1-1, with 9 bases lining up with TRBD1. The V and J ends lost 0 bases and 5 bases, in that order; junction bases with no gene match: 8. CDR3 length: 16 residues. Germline CDR1 SGHRS, CDR2 YFSETQ. Written as DNA, the CDR3 is TGCGCCAGCAGCTTGGTAGGACAGGGGCGGGAAACTGAAGCTTTCTTT. Encoded protein: CASSLVGQGRETEAFF.

The chain recombines TRBV6-6 with TRBJ1-4, with 10 bases aligning to TRBD1. CDR1 is MNHNY, CDR2 SVGAGI, per germline (reference sequence). The CDR3 is 15 residues long. V trimming: 5 bases; J trimming: 5 bases; junction bases outside the gene matches: 5. The CDR3 here is CASSIRTGGNEKLFF. The CDR3 DNA reads TGTGCCAGCAGTATACGGACAGGGGGGAATGAAAAACTGTTTTTT.

The rearrangement joins TRBV12-3 or TRBV12-4 to TRBJ2-7; the D gene is possibly TRBD1 (6 bases). This CDR3 contains 14 residues. Trimming removed 8 bases from V and 7 bases from J, with 21 bases in between. The CDR3 region is CASGPGEFKKEQYF. CDR3 in DNA: TGTGCCAGCGGGCCAGGGGAATTCAAAAAAGAGCAGTACTTC.

This clonotype was detected only a few times. V usage is TRBV9 and J usage is TRBJ2-1; 7 bases map to TRBD2. The CDR3 totals 16 residues. CDR1 and CDR2 from the germline V gene are SGDLS and YYNGEE. With V trimmed by 4 bases and J by 7 bases, 14 bases remained unmatched. The CDR3 spells CASSPRQGGGVNEQFF. The CDR3 DNA sequence: TGTGCCAGCAGCCCCCGTCAAGGCGGGGGAGTGAATGAGCAGTTCTTC. The variable domain in full, completed from reference TRBV9 and TRBJ2-1, reads DSGVTQTPKHLITATGQRVTLRCSPRSGDLSVYWYQQSLDQGLQFLIQYYNGEERAKGNILERFSAQQFPDLHSELNLSSLELGDSALYFCASSPRQGGGVNEQFFGPGTRLTVL.

This clonotype has only a few counts. The chain combines TRBV6-5 with TRBJ2-1; D is undetermined. The V and J ends lost 0 bases and 2 bases respectively, with 8 bases between them. The germline V gene has CDR1 MNHEY and CDR2 SVGAGI. The CDR3 has 15 amino acids. The CDR3 reads CASSYSSPTYNEQFF. CDR3 sequence (DNA): TGTGCCAGCAGTTACTCTTCACCGACCTACAATGAGCAGTTCTTC.

V usage is TRBV20-1 and J usage is TRBJ2-3, with 14 bases lining up with TRBD2. V shed 1 base and J 5 bases; nucleotides not matched to a gene: 5. Per the germline V gene, CDR1 is DFQATT and CDR2 is SNEGSKA (reference sequence). The CDR3 is 16 residues long. This chain's CDR3 is CSARATSGGAIDTQYF. The CDR3 nucleotides read TGCAGTGCTAGAGCGACTAGCGGGGGGGCCATAGATACGCAGTATTTT.

The sample holds many counts of this clonotype. The chain links TRBV7-2 to TRBJ1-1; 7 bases are a match to TRBD1. This CDR3 spans 13 amino acids. With V trimmed by 3 bases and J by 5 bases, 3 bases remained unmatched. Germline lookup yields CDR1 SGHTA and CDR2 FQGNSA. Here the CDR3 reads CASSLTGRTEAFF. CDR3 bases: TGTGCCAGCAGCTTGACAGGGAGGACTGAAGCTTTCTTT.

The sample holds a few counts of this clonotype. V and J are TRBV10-3 and TRBJ1-5, with 7 nucleotides matching TRBD1. The CDR3 has 16 amino acids. The germline V gene encodes CDR1 ENHRY and CDR2 SYGVKD. Trimming took 5 bases from V and 0 from J; bases not matched to a gene: 7. CDR3 in DNA: TGTGCCATCAGTCCCGGGACAGACCATAGCAATCAGCCCCAGCATTTT. It specifies CAISPGTDHSNQPQHF.

The chain recombines TRBV27 with TRBJ2-3; 15 positions agree with TRBD2. From germline, CDR1 is MNHEY and CDR2 SMNVEV (reference sequence). V was clipped by 6 bases and J by 2 bases; unmatched bases: 21. The CDR3 runs to 22 residues. In DNA, the CDR3 is TGTGCCAGCAGGAGTACGGGACAGGGCGGACTAGCGGGAGGGCCGCTCACAGATACGCAGTATTTT. Its protein product is CASRSTGQGGLAGGPLTDTQYF.

This clonotype was counted between two and nine times. J is TRBJ1-1 and V is TRBV20-1, with a possible D match to TRBD1 (6 bases). V was shortened by 0 bases and J by 2 bases, with 16 bases between the two germline ends. Germline V CDR1 and CDR2: DFQATT, SNEGSKA (reference sequence). The CDR3 has 16 amino acids. CDR3 coding DNA: TGCAGTGCTAGAGATCGGGGGGGGGGGGCAAACACTGAAGCTTTCTTT. Its protein product is CSARDRGGGANTEAFF.

This chain joins TRBV19 and TRBJ2-7; D gene ambiguous. The CDR3 is 13 amino acids. Germline assignment: CDR1 LNHDA and CDR2 SQIVND (reference sequence). V dropped 3 bases and J dropped 6 bases, with 12 bases sitting between them. The CDR3 spells CASSITKGREQYF. In DNA, the CDR3 is TGTGCCAGTAGTATCACCAAAGGACGCGAGCAGTACTTC. The variable domain in full, with the rest retrieved from reference TRBV19 and TRBJ2-7, is DGGITQSPKYLFRKEGQNVTLSCEQNLNHDAMYWYRQDPGQGLRLIYYSQIVNDFQKGDIAEGYSVSREKKESFPLTVTSAQKNPTAFYLCASSITKGREQYFGPGTRLTVT.

This chain joins TRBV9 and TRBJ2-7; D ambiguous. The CDR3 runs to 15 residues. Germline-derived CDR1 and CDR2 are SGDLS and YYNGEE. V was clipped by 1 base and J by 2 bases, with 13 bases between them. This chain's CDR3 is CASSVRDKGPYEQYF. CDR3 nucleotide sequence: TGTGCCAGCAGCGTAAGGGATAAGGGCCCCTACGAGCAGTACTTC.

The chain carries TRBV5-6 and TRBJ2-5, with TRBD2 as a possible D gene (6 bases). Looked up from germline, CDR1 is SGHDT and CDR2 is YYEEEE. The CDR3 spans 15 residues. V lost 1 base to trimming and J lost 2 bases, with 12 bases between them. The CDR3 is CASSLWTIRQETQYF. DNA for the CDR3: TGTGCCAGCAGCTTGTGGACTATACGGCAAGAGACCCAGTACTTC.